Following are 30 T cell receptor beta chains from one sample sequenced in a study of blood T cell repertoires in COVID-19. Produced via immunoSEQ multiplex PCR; TCRdb's table is partial and in-frame only. The table includes about 160,000 clones, about 90% detected once. Source material: PBMCs or T cells enriched from blood (not recorded which). All receptors come from a woman between 50 and 59 years old who had recovered from COVID-19.

The chain employs TRBV11-2 and TRBJ1-2; D possibly corresponds to TRBD1 (5 bases). Germline loops: CDR1 SGHAT, CDR2 FQNNGV. The V gene lost 1 base and the J gene lost 1 base, with 10 bases spanning the gap. The CDR3 length is 15 residues. This CDR3 is CASSLGRGFNYGYTF. CDR3 nucleotides: TGTGCCAGCAGCTTAGGAAGGGGTTTTAACTATGGCTACACCTTC. Filled out from reference TRBV11-2 and TRBJ1-2, the complete variable domain reads EAGVAQSPRYKIIEKRQSVAFWCNPISGHATLYWYQQILGQGPKLLIQFQNNGVVDDSQLPKDRFSAERLKGVDSTLKIQPAKLEDSAVYLCASSLGRGFNYGYTFGSGTRLTVV.

This clone was recorded once. J is TRBJ2-1 and V is TRBV12-5, with D possibly matching TRBD1 (6 bases). The CDR3 consists of 15 residues. Per the germline V gene, CDR1 is LGHNT and CDR2 is FRNRAP. V dropped 8 bases and J dropped 3 bases, with 17 bases sitting between them. This chain's CDR3 is CASQPQGSDYNEQFF. DNA of the CDR3: TGTGCTAGTCAGCCCCAGGGGTCAGACTACAATGAGCAGTTCTTC.

The chain uses TRBV11-2 and TRBJ1-1, with 12 bases that match TRBD1. Looked up from germline, CDR1 is SGHAT and CDR2 is FQNNGV. The CDR3 is made up of 14 amino acids. V was clipped by 1 base and J by 8 bases; unmatched bases: 2. CDR3 region: CASSLGDRGREAFF. DNA of the CDR3: TGTGCCAGCAGCTTAGGGGACAGGGGGCGCGAAGCTTTCTTT.

V and J are TRBV6-5 and TRBJ1-1; D gene uncertain. Trimming removed 2 bases from V and 0 bases from J, with 13 bases in between. The CDR3 is 16 amino acids. Germline CDR1 reads MNHEY; CDR2 reads SVGAGI. CDR3 in amino acids: CASSYTASPMNTEAFF. For the CDR3, the DNA is TGTGCCAGCAGTTACACAGCATCTCCTATGAACACTGAAGCTTTCTTT.

In DNA form, the CDR3 reads TGTGCCAGCAGCCTTAGAGGGAGCTACGAGCAGTACTTC. Translated, it gives CASSLRGSYEQYF. The V and J genes are TRBV5-6 and TRBJ2-7; a weak D match, TRBD2 (5 bases). CDR1 SGHDT and CDR2 YYEEEE come from the germline V gene. The CDR3 runs to 13 residues. V was clipped by 4 bases and J by 3 bases, with 11 bases between them.

This clone was counted a single time. The chain joins TRBV18 to TRBJ2-3, with D possibly TRBD1 on 5 matching bases. Germline V gene sequence: CDR1 KGHSH, CDR2 LQKENI. Between the trimmed V and J ends, which lost 3 bases and 0 bases, there was a span of 10 bases. The CDR3 has 15 amino acids. CDR3 nucleotide sequence: TGTGCCAGCTCACCTCAAGGGGCTAGCACAGATACGCAGTATTTT. The encoded protein is CASSPQGASTDTQYF.

V is TRBV29-1 and J is TRBJ1-3; D may be TRBD1 (5 bases). The germline gives CDR1 SQVTM, CDR2 ANQGSEA. Between the trimmed V and J ends, which lost 5 bases and 1 base, there was a span of 12 bases. The CDR3 contains 14 residues. This CDR3 is CSVTEGDSGNTIYF. As DNA, the CDR3 is TGCAGCGTTACTGAAGGGGATTCTGGAAACACCATATATTTT.

DNA for the CDR3: TGCGCCAGCAGCCAAGTTGAACTAGCTACCAACTACGAGCAGTACTTC. Translated, it gives CASSQVELATNYEQYF. V and J are TRBV4-1 and TRBJ2-7, with TRBD2 as a possible D gene (6 bases). This CDR3 is built from 16 residues. Germline V gene data show CDR1 as MGHRA and CDR2 as YSYEKL. Trimming removed 1 base from V and 3 bases from J, with 16 bases in between.

The rearrangement links TRBV5-1 to TRBJ1-6, with D possibly matching TRBD1 (5 bases). CDR1 and CDR2 from the germline V gene are SGHRS and YFSETQ. Deletions cut 0 bases from V and 5 bases from J, with 9 bases between. The CDR3 is made up of 15 amino acids. CDR3: CASSLGRGNNSPLHF. The CDR3 DNA follows: TGCGCCAGCAGCTTGGGTCGGGGGAATAATTCACCCCTCCACTTT.

The rearrangement uses TRBV4-2 and TRBJ1-2; 8 positions agree with TRBD1. J lost 3 bases, V lost 4 bases, and 4 bases had no gene match. Germline V lookup: CDR1 LGHNA, CDR2 YNFKEQ. The length of the CDR3 is 14 residues. This CDR3 reads CASSPEDRDYGYTF. For the CDR3, the DNA is TGTGCCAGCAGCCCTGAGGACAGGGACTATGGCTACACCTTC.

The gene calls are TRBV28 and TRBJ1-2; 8 bases are shared with TRBD1. Looked up from germline, CDR1 is MDHEN and CDR2 is SYDVKM. The V gene end was trimmed by 3 bases and the J gene end by 7 bases; junction bases not matched to a gene: 7. The CDR3 consists of 14 residues. The CDR3 reads CASSFQGTGVGYTF. The DNA of the CDR3 is TGTGCCAGCAGTTTTCAAGGGACAGGAGTTGGCTACACCTTC.

The gene calls are TRBV6-1 and TRBJ1-1; D is perhaps TRBD1 (6 bases). V lost 2 bases to trimming and J lost 1 base, with 8 bases between them. Germline V gene sequence: CDR1 MNHNS, CDR2 SASEGT. CDR3 length: 14 residues. CDR3 in amino acids: CASSEWGPNTEAFF. DNA for the CDR3: TGTGCCAGCAGTGAATGGGGGCCGAACACTGAAGCTTTCTTT.

This chain joins TRBV10-1 and TRBJ2-3, with 8 bases lining up with TRBD2. This CDR3 spans 15 amino acids. The V and J ends lost 3 bases and 4 bases, in that order; junction bases with no gene match: 6. The germline V gene encodes CDR1 WNHNN and CDR2 SYGVQD (reference sequence). The CDR3 spells CASSDASGRADTQYF. In DNA form, the CDR3 reads TGCGCCAGCAGTGACGCTAGCGGGCGGGCAGATACGCAGTATTTT.

V gene TRBV6-2 or TRBV6-3 combines with J gene TRBJ1-5; 7 nucleotides align to TRBD1. The V and J ends lost 5 bases and 7 bases, in that order; junction bases with no gene match: 5. Germline V gene lookup returns CDR1 MNHEY and CDR2 SVGEGT. The CDR3 length is 13 residues. Written as DNA, the CDR3 is TGTGCCAGCAGTACTGTACAGGGGCAGCCCCAGCATTTT. Translation gives CASSTVQGQPQHF.

This chain links TRBV11-2 with TRBJ2-1; D possibly corresponds to TRBD2 (5 bases). V was clipped by 5 bases and J by 1 base, with 12 bases between them. CDR1 is SGHAT and CDR2 is FQNNGV in the germline V gene. The CDR3 covers 15 residues. CDR3 in amino acids: CASSRMGGSYNEQFF. The CDR3 DNA is TGTGCCAGCAGCCGAATGGGCGGGTCCTACAATGAGCAGTTCTTC.

V usage is TRBV12-5 and J usage is TRBJ1-1, with TRBD1 matching over 7 bases. With V trimmed by 0 bases and J by 11 bases, 3 bases remained unmatched. Germline CDR1 reads LGHNT; CDR2 reads FRNRAP. The CDR3 loop spans 12 amino acids. The DNA of the CDR3 is TGTGCTAGTGGTTTGGTACAGGGGTGGGCTTTCTTT. Residues: CASGLVQGWAFF.

About this clone itself: Other nucleotide sequences from this sample produce the same CDR3. The chain links TRBV13 to TRBJ1-1; the D gene is possibly TRBD1 (6 bases). This CDR3 region has 13 residues. The V end was cut by 4 bases, the J end by 4 bases, with 10 bases between. Germline assignment: CDR1 PRHDT and CDR2 FYEKMQ (reference sequence). CDR3 loop: CASSSYRATEAFF. Here the CDR3 DNA reads TGTGCCAGCAGCTCATACAGGGCCACTGAAGCTTTCTTT.

The CDR3, as DNA: TGCGCCAGCAGCCAAGTTGGAACCGGGGTTGAGTCCATTCAGTACTTC. It codes for CASSQVGTGVESIQYF. The V gene is TRBV4-3, the J gene TRBJ2-4; perhaps TRBD2 as D (5 bases). This CDR3 region has 16 residues. Germline CDR1 and CDR2: LGHNA and YSLEER. V lost 1 base and J lost 9, with 19 bases in between.

V gene TRBV6-5 combines with J gene TRBJ2-5; D might be TRBD2 (6 bases). The CDR3 is 12 amino acids. V was cut by 11 bases and J by 5 bases, with 15 bases left in between. Per germline, CDR1 MNHEY and CDR2 SVGAGI. The DNA of the CDR3 is TGTGCCGCTGAAGGCGGGACTGAGACCCAGTACTTC. It translates to CAAEGGTETQYF.

J is TRBJ1-2 and V is TRBV27; the match to TRBD1 covers 9 bases. Germline lookup yields CDR1 MNHEY and CDR2 SMNVEV (reference sequence). This CDR3 region has 13 residues. After removal of 6 bases from V and 4 bases from J, the junction contained 3 bases not matched to a gene. The DNA of the CDR3 is TGTGCCAGCAGGAGGGACAGGGCCTATGGCTACACCTTC. Its translation: CASRRDRAYGYTF.

This clone occurred a few times. J is TRBJ1-2 and V is TRBV5-6; no clear D. CDR1 and CDR2 from the germline V gene are SGHDT and YYEEEE. Trimming left V 0 bases short and J 3 bases short, with 12 bases between. The CDR3 spans 15 residues. In DNA, the CDR3 is TGTGCCAGCAGCTTGGCGCGGGCCAATGACTATGGCTACACCTTC. The encoded protein is CASSLARANDYGYTF.

The chain has TRBV19 and TRBJ1-2, with D unclear. The V gene's germline CDR1 is LNHDA and CDR2 SQIVND (reference sequence). CDR3 size: 15 residues. V lost 4 bases, J lost 2 bases, and 14 bases lay in between. CDR3 amino acids: CASSSGDRPNYGYTF. The CDR3, as DNA: TGTGCCAGTAGTAGCGGAGATCGTCCCAACTATGGCTACACCTTC.

This sequence joins TRBV11-1 and TRBJ2-7; TRBD2 is a possible D gene (5 bases). CDR3 length equals 12 residues. Trimming removed 5 bases from V and 8 bases from J, with 13 bases in between. Germline CDR1 is SGHAT and CDR2 is FQDESV (reference sequence). The CDR3 loop is CASSPDSNKQYF. The CDR3 DNA reads as TGTGCCAGCAGCCCGGACTCGAATAAGCAGTACTTC. Supplemented by reference TRBV11-1 and TRBJ2-7, the full variable domain reads EAEVAQSPRYKITEKSQAVAFWCDPISGHATLYWYRQILGQGPELLVQFQDESVVDDSQLPKDRFSAERLKGVDSTLKIQPAELGDSAMYLCASSPDSNKQYFGPGTRLTVT.

The gene calls are TRBV2 and TRBJ2-7, with TRBD1 identical over 9 bases. V shed 7 bases, J shed 4 bases, and the junction held 8 bases outside the gene matches. CDR1 and CDR2 from the germline V gene are SNHLY and FYNNEI. CDR3 length: 14 amino acids. CDR3 in DNA: TGTGCCAGCACTTGGCCGGGACAGGGATACGAGCAGTACTTC. Translated, it gives CASTWPGQGYEQYF.

The chain combines TRBV5-1 with TRBJ2-2; 8 bases match TRBD1. CDR3 length equals 15 residues. CDR1 is SGHRS and CDR2 is YFSETQ in the germline V gene. The ends lost 3 bases at V and 4 bases at J; junction bases unmatched: 5. In DNA form, the CDR3 reads TGCGCCAGCAGCTCCGGCACAGGGGGCACCGGGGAGCTGTTTTTT. This translates into CASSSGTGGTGELFF.

This rearrangement joins TRBV3-1 (or the pseudogene TRBV3-2) to TRBJ2-7, with a tentative D call TRBD1 (6 bases). Germline CDR1 LGHDT, CDR2 YNNKEL (reference sequence). Trimming cost V 8 bases and J 1 base, with 15 bases left between them. The CDR3 runs 14 residues. The CDR3 is CASGYRAKSYEQYF. CDR3 DNA: TGTGCCAGCGGCTACAGGGCTAAATCCTACGAGCAGTACTTC.

The chain carries TRBV19 and TRBJ2-5; possibly TRBD2 for D (5 bases). V lost 3 bases, J lost 5 bases, and 10 bases lay in between. Germline values: CDR1 LNHDA, CDR2 SQIVND (reference sequence). The CDR3 totals 13 residues. CDR3 loop: CASSISAPETQYF. The CDR3, as DNA: TGTGCCAGTAGTATTAGCGCCCCGGAGACCCAGTACTTC.

This clone was seen once. The CDR3 sequence is CASSLGPGAGANVLTF. DNA of the CDR3: TGTGCCAGCAGCTTGGGTCCAGGGGCTGGGGCCAACGTCCTGACTTTC. V gene TRBV5-5 combines with J gene TRBJ2-6, with D maybe TRBD1 (6 bases). CDR1 is SGHKS, CDR2 YYEKEE, per germline (reference sequence). V dropped 0 bases and J dropped 2 bases, with 9 bases sitting between them. The CDR3 runs to 16 residues. Based on the CDR3 plus reference TRBV5-5 and TRBJ2-6, the full variable domain is DAGVTQSPTHLIKTRGQQVTLRCSPISGHKSVSWYQQVLGQGPQFIFQYYEKEERGRGNFPDRFSARQFPNYSSELNVNALLLGDSALYLCASSLGPGAGANVLTFGAGSRLTVL.

V and J are TRBV3-1 (or the pseudogene TRBV3-2) and TRBJ2-7; D perhaps matches TRBD1 (6 bases). The V end was cut by 2 bases, the J end by 6 bases, with 11 bases between. Per germline, CDR1 LGHDT and CDR2 YNNKEL (reference sequence). This CDR3 is 13 amino acids long. CDR3 sequence (DNA): TGTGCCAGCAGCCAAAACAGGGCCTCCGAGCAGTACTTC. This sequence encodes CASSQNRASEQYF.

DNA for the CDR3: TGTGCCAGTAGTACCATCGCCAGCGGGAGGGCCTATGAGCAGTTCTTC. It specifies CASSTIASGRAYEQFF. V and J are TRBV19 and TRBJ2-1, with 10 bases fitting TRBD2. V was pared by 4 bases and J by 8 bases, with 11 bases of the junction left unmatched. Germline CDR1 reads LNHDA; CDR2 reads SQIVND (reference sequence). The CDR3 runs 16 residues.